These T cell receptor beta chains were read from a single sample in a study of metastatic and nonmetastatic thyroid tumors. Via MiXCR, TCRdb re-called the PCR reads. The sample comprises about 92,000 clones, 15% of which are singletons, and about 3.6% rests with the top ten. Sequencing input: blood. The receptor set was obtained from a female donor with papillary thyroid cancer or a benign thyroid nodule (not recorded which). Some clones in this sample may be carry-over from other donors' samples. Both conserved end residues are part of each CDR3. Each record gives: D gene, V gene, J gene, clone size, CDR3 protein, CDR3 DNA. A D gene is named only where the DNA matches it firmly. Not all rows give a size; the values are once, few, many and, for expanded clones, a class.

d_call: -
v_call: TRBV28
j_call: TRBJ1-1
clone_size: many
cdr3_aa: CASSRIGRTEAFF
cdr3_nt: TGTGCCAGCAGCCGTATTGGTCGGACTGAGGCTTTCTTT

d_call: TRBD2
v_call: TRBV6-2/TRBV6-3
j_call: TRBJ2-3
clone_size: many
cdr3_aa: CASRRPSGGDTQYF
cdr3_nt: TGTGCCAGCAGGCGACCTAGCGGGGGGGATACGCAGTATTTT

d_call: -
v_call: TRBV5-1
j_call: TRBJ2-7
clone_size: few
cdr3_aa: CASSLVPSGTVQEQYF
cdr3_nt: TGCGCCAGCAGCTTGGTCCCCTCTGGGACGGTGCAAGAGCAGTACTTC

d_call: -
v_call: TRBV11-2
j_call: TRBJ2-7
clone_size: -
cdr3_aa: CASILGPRTGSYEQYF
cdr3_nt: TGTGCCAGCATCTTAGGTCCTCGCACAGGCTCCTACGAGCAGTACTTC

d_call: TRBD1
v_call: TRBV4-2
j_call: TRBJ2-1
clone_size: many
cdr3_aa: CASSQILKGQGPYNEQFF
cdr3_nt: TGTGCCAGCAGCCAAATACTAAAGGGACAGGGGCCTTACAATGAGCAGTTCTTC

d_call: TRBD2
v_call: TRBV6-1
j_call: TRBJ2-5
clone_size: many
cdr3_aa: CASSRTPNSLAVETQYF
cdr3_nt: TGTGCCAGCAGTCGAACCCCCAACAGCCTAGCGGTGGAGACCCAGTACTTC

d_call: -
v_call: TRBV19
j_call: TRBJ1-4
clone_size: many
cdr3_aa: CASSPTATNEKLFF
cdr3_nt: TGTGCCAGTAGTCCTACTGCAACTAATGAAAAACTGTTTTTT

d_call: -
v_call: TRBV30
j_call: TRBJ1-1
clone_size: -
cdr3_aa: CAWSVTQGYTEAFF
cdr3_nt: TGTGCCTGGAGTGTTACACAAGGATACACTGAAGCTTTCTTT

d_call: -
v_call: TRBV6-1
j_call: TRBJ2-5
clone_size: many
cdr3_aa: CASRPEGGQKWETQYF
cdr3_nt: TGTGCCAGCAGACCGGAGGGGGGTCAGAAATGGGAGACCCAGTACTTC

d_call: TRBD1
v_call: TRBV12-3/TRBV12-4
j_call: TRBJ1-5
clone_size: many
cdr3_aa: CASSFGGTGSNQPQHF
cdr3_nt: TGTGCCAGCAGTTTCGGGGGGACAGGCAGCAATCAGCCCCAGCATTTT

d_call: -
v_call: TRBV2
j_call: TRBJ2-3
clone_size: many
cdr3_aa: CASSEVRLPSDTQYF
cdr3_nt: TGTGCCAGCAGTGAAGTTCGGCTGCCCTCTGATACGCAGTATTTT

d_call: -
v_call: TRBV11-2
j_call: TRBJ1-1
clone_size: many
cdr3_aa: CASSLDLGDTEAFF
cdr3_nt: TGTGCCAGCAGCTTAGACCTGGGGGACACTGAAGCTTTCTTT

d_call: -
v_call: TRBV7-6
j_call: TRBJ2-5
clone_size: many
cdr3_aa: CASTTQRGQETQYF
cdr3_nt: TGTGCCAGCACCACCCAAAGGGGTCAAGAGACCCAGTACTTC

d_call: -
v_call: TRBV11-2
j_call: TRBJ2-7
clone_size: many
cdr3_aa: CASSLDGTTYEQYF
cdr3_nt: TGTGCCAGCAGCTTAGATGGGACCACCTACGAGCAGTACTTC

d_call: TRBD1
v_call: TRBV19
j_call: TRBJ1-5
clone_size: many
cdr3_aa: CASSIGTGLNQPQHF
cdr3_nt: TGTGCCAGTAGTATCGGGACAGGGCTGAATCAGCCCCAGCATTTT

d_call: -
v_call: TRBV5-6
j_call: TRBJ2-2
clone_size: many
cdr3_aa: CASSLVLGGRETGELFF
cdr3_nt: TGTGCCAGCAGCTTGGTGTTGGGGGGCAGAGAAACCGGGGAGCTGTTTTTT

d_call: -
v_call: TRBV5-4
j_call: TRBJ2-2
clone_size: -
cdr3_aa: CASSGTVNTGELFF
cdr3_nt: TGTGCCAGTTCCGGGACTGTTAACACCGGGGAGCTGTTTTTT

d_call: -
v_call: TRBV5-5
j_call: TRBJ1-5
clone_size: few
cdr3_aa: CASSLLVSQPQHF
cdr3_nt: TGTGCCAGCAGCTTGTTGGTCAGTCAGCCCCAGCATTTT

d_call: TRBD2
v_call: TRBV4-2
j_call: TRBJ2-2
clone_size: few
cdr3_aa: CASSPGSSGGARAGELFF
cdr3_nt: TGTGCCAGCAGCCCCGGGAGTAGCGGGGGTGCGAGGGCCGGGGAGCTGTTTTTT

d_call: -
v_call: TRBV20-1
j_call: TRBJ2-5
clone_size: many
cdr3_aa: CSAPISLGEETQYF
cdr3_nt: TGCAGTGCCCCCATAAGTCTGGGGGAAGAGACCCAGTACTTC

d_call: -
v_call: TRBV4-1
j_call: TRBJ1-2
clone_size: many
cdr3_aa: CASSRGDYGYTF
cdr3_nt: TGCGCCAGCAGCCGGGGGGACTATGGCTACACCTTC

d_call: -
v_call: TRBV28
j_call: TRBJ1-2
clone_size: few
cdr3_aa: CASSRDRSQNGYTF
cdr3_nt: TGTGCCAGCAGCCGCGACCGAAGCCAAAATGGCTACACCTTC

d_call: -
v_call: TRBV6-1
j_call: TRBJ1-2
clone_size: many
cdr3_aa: CASKRTGIYEGYTF
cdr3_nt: TGTGCCAGCAAAAGGACCGGGATCTACGAAGGCTACACCTTC

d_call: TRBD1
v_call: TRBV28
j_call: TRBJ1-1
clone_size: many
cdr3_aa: CASSPRQGNTEAFF
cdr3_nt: TGTGCCAGCAGTCCGCGACAGGGGAACACTGAAGCTTTCTTT

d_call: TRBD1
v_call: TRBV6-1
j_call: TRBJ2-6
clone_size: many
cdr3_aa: CAGGQGLFGANVLTF
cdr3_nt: TGTGCCGGCGGACAGGGATTATTTGGGGCCAACGTCCTGACTTTC

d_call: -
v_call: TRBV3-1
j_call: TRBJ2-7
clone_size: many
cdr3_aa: CASSQGGRTQTYEQYF
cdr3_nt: TGTGCCAGCAGCCAAGGGGGGCGGACGCAGACCTACGAGCAGTACTTC

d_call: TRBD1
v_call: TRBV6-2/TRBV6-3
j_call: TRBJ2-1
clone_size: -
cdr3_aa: CASRMDRGINEQFF
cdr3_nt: TGTGCCAGCAGGATGGACAGGGGAATCAATGAGCAGTTCTTC

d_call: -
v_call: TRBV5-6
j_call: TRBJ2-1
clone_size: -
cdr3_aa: CASSLGVSSYNEQFF
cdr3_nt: TGTGCCAGCAGCTTGGGAGTTAGCTCCTACAATGAGCAGTTCTTC

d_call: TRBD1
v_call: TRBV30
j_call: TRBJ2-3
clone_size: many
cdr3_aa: CASNHPGDRITDTQYF
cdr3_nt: TGTGCCTCCAATCACCCGGGGGACAGGATCACAGATACGCAGTATTTT

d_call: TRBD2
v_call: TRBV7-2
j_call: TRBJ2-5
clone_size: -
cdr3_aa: CASSLKTSSETQYF
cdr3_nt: TGTGCCAGCAGCTTGAAGACTAGCTCAGAGACCCAGTACTTC

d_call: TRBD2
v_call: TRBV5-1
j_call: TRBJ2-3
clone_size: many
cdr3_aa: CASSGDSGEVTDTQYF
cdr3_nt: TGCGCCAGCAGCGGGGATAGCGGGGAGGTCACAGATACGCAGTATTTT

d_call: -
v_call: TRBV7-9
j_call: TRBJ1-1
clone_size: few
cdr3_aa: CASSLVSAWGAEAFF
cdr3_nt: TGTGCCAGCAGCTTAGTTTCCGCATGGGGCGCTGAAGCTTTCTTT

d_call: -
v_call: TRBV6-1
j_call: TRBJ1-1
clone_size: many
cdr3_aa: CASSSGSPSYAEAFF
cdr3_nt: TGTGCCAGCAGCTCGGGGTCACCCAGCTACGCTGAAGCTTTCTTT

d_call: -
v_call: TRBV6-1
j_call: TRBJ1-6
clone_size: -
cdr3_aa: CASSEQGIGNSPLHF
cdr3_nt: TGTGCCAGCAGTGAACAGGGGATTGGTAATTCACCCCTCCACTTT

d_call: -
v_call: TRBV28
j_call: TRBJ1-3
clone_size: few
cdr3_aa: CASSLQGGNTIYF
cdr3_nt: TGTGCCAGCAGTTTACAGGGTGGAAACACCATATATTTT

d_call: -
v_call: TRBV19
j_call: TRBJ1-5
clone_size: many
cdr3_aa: CASSIGGAWGQPQHF
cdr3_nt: TGTGCCAGTAGTATTGGGGGGGCTTGGGGTCAGCCCCAGCATTTT

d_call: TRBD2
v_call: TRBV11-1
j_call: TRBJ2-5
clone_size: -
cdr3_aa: CASTRAGETQYF
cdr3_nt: TGTGCCAGCACAAGAGCGGGGGAGACCCAGTACTTC

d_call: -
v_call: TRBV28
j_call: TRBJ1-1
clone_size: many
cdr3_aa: CSTTPPDKMNTEAFF
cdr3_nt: TGTTCTACAACCCCACCGGACAAGATGAACACTGAAGCTTTCTTT

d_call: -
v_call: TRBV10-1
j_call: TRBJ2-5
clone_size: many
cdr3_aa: CASSETRAGETQYF
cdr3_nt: TGCGCCAGCAGTGAGACTAGGGCTGGAGAGACCCAGTACTTC

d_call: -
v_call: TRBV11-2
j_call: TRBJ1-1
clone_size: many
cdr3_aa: CASSEQVIMNTEAFF
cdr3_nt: TGTGCCAGCAGCGAACAGGTAATCATGAACACTGAAGCTTTCTTT

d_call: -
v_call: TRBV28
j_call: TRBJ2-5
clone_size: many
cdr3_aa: CASSLSQGTRETQYF
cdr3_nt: TGTGCCAGCAGTTTATCACAGGGAACGAGAGAGACCCAGTACTTC